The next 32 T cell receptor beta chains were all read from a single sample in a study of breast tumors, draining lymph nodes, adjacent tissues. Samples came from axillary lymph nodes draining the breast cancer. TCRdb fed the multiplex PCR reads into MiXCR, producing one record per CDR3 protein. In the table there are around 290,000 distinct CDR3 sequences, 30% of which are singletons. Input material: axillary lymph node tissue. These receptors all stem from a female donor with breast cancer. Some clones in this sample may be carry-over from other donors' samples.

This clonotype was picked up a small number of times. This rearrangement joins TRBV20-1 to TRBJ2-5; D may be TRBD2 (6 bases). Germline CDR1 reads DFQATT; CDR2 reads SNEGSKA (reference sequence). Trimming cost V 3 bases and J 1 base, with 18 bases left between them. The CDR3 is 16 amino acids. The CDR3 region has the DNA TGCAGTGCTAGCCGGGACTCGTGGATCTCCCAAGAGACCCAGTACTTC. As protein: CSASRDSWISQETQYF.

This chain's CDR3 is CAHHTGSFNTGELFF. In DNA, the CDR3 is TGTGCTCACCATACAGGGAGTTTTAACACCGGGGAGCTGTTTTTT. The rearrangement uses TRBV2 and TRBJ2-2, with TRBD1 as a possible D gene (6 bases). The CDR3 contains 15 residues. The germline V gene encodes CDR1 SNHLY and CDR2 FYNNEI.

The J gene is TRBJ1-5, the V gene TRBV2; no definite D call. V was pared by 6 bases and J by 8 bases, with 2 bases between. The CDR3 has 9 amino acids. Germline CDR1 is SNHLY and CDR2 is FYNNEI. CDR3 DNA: TGTGCCAGCAGCGAGCCCCAGCATTTT. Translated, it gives CASSEPQHF.

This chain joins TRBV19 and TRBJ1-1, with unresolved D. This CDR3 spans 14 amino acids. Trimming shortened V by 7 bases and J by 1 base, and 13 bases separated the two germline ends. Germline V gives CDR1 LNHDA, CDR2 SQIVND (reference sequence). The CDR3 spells CASNPRSRNTEAFF. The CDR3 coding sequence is TGTGCCAGTAACCCACGGTCAAGGAACACTGAAGCTTTCTTT.

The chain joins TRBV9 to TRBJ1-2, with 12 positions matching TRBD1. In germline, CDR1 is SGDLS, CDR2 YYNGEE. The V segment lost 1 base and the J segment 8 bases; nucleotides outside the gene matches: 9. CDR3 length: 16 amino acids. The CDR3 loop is CASSVTGTGGDHGYTF. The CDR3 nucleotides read TGTGCCAGCAGCGTAACCGGGACAGGGGGCGATCACGGCTACACCTTC.

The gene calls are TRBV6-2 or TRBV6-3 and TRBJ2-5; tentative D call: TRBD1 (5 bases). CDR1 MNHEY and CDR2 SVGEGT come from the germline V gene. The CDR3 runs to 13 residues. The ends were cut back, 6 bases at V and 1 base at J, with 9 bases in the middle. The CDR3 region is CASRPDSQETQYF. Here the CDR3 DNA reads TGTGCCAGCAGGCCCGACAGCCAAGAGACCCAGTACTTC.

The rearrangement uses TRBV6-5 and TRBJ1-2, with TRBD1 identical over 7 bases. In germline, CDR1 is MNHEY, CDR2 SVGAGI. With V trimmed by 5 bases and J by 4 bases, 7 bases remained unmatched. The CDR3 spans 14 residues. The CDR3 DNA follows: TGTGCCAGCAGTCACCAGGGGGTCGGCTATGGCTACACCTTC. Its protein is CASSHQGVGYGYTF.

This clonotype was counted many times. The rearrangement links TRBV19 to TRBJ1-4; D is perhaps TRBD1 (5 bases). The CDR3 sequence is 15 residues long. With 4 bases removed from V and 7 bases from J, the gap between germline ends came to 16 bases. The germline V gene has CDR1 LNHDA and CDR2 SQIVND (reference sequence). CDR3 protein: CASSTAGIRFEKLFF. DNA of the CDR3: TGTGCCAGTAGTACCGCAGGGATTAGATTTGAAAAACTGTTTTTT.

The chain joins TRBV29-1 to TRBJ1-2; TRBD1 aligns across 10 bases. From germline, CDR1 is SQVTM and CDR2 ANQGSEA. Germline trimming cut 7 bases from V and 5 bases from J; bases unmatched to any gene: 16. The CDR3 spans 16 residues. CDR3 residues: CSGSWGETGGVYGYTF. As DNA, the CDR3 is TGCAGCGGATCTTGGGGGGAGACAGGGGGCGTTTATGGCTACACCTTC.

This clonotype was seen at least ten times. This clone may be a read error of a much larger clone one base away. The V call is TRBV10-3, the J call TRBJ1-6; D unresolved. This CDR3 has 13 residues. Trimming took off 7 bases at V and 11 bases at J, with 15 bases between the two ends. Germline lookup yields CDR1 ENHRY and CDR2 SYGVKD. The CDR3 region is CAITTSQNPPLHF. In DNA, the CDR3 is TGTGCCATCACGACCAGTCAAAATCCACCCCTCCACTTT.

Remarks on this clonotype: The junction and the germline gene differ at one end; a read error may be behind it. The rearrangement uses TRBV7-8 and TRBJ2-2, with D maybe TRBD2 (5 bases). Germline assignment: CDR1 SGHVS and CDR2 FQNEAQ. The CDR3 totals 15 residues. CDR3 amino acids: CTSSYGLANTGELFF. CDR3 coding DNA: TGTACCAGCAGCTACGGACTGGCGAACACCGGGGAGCTGTTTTTT.

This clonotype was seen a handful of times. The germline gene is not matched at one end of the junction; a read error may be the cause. The CDR3, as DNA: TGTGCCTCTAGGGCAGGGGGAGGGGAGACCCAGTGCTTC. Translation gives CASRAGGGETQCF. The chain employs TRBV12-3 or TRBV12-4 and TRBJ2-5, with D perhaps given as TRBD1 or TRBD2 (7 bases each). The CDR3 is 13 residues long.

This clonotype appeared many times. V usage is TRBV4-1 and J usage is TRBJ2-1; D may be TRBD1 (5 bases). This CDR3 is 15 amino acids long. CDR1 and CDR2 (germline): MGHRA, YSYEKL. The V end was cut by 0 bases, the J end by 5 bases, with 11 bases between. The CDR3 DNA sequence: TGCGCCAGCAGCCAAGATAGGCCAGGGAACAATGAGCAGTTCTTC. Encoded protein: CASSQDRPGNNEQFF.

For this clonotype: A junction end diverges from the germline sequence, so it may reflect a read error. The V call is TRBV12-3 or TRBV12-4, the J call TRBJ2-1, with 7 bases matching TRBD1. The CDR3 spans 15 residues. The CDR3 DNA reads TGTGCCAGCAGCCCCCGGGACAGTGCCTACAATGAGCGGTTCTTC. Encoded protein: CASSPRDSAYNERFF.

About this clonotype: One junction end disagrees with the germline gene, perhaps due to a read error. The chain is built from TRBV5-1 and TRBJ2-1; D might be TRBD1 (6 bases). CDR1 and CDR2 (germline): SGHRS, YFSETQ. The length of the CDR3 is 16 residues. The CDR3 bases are TGCGCCAGCAGCCATCTACCGGGACAATACTACAAGGAGCAGTTCTTC. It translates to CASSHLPGQYYKEQFF.

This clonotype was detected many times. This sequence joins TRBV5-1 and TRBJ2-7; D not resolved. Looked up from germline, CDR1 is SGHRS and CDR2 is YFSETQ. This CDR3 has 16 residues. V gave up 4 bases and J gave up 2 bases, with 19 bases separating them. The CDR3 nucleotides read TGCGCCAGCAGCCCTTTAAATAGTGGGAATCCCTACGAGCAGTACTTC. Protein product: CASSPLNSGNPYEQYF.

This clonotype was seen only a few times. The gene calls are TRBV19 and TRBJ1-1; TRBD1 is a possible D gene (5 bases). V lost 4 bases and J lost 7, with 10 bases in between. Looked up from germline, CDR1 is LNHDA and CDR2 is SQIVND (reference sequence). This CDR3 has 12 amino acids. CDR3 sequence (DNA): TGTGCCAGTAGTACGCGCCAGGGTGAAGCTTTCTTT. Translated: CASSTRQGEAFF.

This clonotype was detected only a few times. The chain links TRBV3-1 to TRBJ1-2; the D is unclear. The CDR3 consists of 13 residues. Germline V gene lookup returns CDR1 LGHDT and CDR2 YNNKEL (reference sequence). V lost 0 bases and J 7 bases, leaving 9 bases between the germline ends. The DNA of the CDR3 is TGTGCCAGCAGCCAAGATGGGGTGACTGGCTACACCTTC. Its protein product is CASSQDGVTGYTF.

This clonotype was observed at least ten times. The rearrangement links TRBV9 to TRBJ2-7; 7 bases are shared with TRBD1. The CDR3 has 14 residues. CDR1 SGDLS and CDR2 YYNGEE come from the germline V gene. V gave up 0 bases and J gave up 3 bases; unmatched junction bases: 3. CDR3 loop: CASSVGGGFYEQYF. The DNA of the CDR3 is TGTGCCAGCAGCGTAGGAGGGGGCTTCTACGAGCAGTACTTC.

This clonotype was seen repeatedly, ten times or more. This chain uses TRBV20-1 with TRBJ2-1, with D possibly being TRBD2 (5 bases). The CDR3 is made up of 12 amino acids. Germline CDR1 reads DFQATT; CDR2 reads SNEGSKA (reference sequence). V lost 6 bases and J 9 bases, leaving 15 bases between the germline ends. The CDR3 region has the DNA TGCAGTGCGATCCGACTAAATGGTGAGCAGTTCTTC. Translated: CSAIRLNGEQFF.

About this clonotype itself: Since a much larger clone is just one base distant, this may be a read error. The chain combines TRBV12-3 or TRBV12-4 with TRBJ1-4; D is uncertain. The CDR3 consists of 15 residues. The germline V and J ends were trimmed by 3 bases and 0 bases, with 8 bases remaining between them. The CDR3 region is CASSFIAATNEKLFF. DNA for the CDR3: TGTGCCAGCAGTTTCATCGCCGCAACTAATGAAAAACTGTTTTTT.

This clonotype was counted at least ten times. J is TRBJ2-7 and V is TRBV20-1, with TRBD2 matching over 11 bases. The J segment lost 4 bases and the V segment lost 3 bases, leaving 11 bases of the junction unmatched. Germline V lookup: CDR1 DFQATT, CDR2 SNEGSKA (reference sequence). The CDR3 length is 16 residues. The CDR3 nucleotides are TGCAGTGCTAGTGGTAGCGGGAGGGCCGGGGGTTACGAGCAGTACTTC. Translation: CSASGSGRAGGYEQYF.

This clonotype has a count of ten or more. CDR3 protein: CASSISGPNTGELFF. Here the CDR3 DNA reads TGTGCCAGTAGTATTTCAGGACCGAACACCGGGGAGCTGTTTTTT. The chain combines TRBV19 with TRBJ2-2, with no clear D. Germline V gene sequence: CDR1 LNHDA, CDR2 SQIVND (reference sequence). The CDR3 is 15 residues long. V dropped 3 bases and J dropped 0 bases, with 8 bases sitting between them. Drawing the rest from reference TRBV19 and TRBJ2-2, the complete variable domain is DGGITQSPKYLFRKEGQNVTLSCEQNLNHDAMYWYRQDPGQGLRLIYYSQIVNDFQKGDIAEGYSVSREKKESFPLTVTSAQKNPTAFYLCASSISGPNTGELFFGEGSRLTVL.

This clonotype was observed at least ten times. CDR3 coding DNA: TGTGCCACCAGTGACCGGAGCGGGAGGACGTACAATGAGCAGTTCTTC. Encoded protein: CATSDRSGRTYNEQFF. The chain recombines TRBV24-1 with TRBJ2-1; TRBD2 matches 9 bases. Germline values: CDR1 KGHDR, CDR2 SFDVKD. There are 16 residues in the CDR3. With V trimmed by 4 bases and J by 4 bases, 7 bases remained unmatched.

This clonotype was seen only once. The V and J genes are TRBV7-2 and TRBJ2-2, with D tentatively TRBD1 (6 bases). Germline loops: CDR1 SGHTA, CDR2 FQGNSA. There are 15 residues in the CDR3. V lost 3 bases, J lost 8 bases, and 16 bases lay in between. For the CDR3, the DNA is TGTGCCAGCAGCTTTGGGCCCAAGAGGGGGGGGGAGCTGTTTTTT. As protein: CASSFGPKRGGELFF.

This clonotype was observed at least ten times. The CDR3 sequence: CAITGADETQYF. The CDR3, as DNA: TGTGCCATTACGGGAGCGGACGAGACCCAGTACTTC. The chain has TRBV2 and TRBJ2-5; maybe TRBD2 (6 bases). The CDR3 totals 12 residues. Between the trimmed V and J ends, which lost 10 bases and 5 bases, there was a span of 14 bases. The germline V gene has CDR1 SNHLY and CDR2 FYNNEI. The full variable domain, its missing parts supplied by reference TRBV2 and TRBJ2-5, is EPEVTQTPSHQVTQMGQEVILRCVPISNHLYFYWYRQILGQKVEFLVSFYNNEISEKSEIFDDQFSVERPDGSNFTLKIRSTKLEDSAMYFCAITGADETQYFGPGTRLLVL.

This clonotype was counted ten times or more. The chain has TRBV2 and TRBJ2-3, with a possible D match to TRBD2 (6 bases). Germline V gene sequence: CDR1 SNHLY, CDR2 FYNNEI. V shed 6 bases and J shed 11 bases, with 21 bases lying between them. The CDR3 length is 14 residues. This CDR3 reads CASRGGARGLGQYF. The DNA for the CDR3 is TGTGCCAGCAGGGGAGGAGCCCGCGGGCTGGGGCAGTATTTT.

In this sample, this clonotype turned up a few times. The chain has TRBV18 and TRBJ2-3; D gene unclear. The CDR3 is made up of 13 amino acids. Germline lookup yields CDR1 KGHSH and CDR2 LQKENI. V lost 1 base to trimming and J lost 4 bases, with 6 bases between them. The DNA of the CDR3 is TGTGCCAGCTCACCACATGGGGCAGATACGCAGTATTTT. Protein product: CASSPHGADTQYF.

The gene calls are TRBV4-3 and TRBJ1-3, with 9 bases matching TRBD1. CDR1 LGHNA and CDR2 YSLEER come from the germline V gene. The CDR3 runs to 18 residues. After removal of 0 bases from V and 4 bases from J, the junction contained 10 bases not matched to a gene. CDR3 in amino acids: CASSQDFSWTGAGNTIYF. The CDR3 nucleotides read TGCGCCAGCAGCCAAGATTTCTCGTGGACAGGGGCCGGAAACACCATATATTTT.

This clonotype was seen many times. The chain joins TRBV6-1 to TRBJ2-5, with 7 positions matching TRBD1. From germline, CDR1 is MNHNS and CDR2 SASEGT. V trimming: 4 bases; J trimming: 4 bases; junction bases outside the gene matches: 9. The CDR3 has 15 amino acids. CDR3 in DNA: TGTGCCAGCAGTGGACGACAGGGTATAGGAGAGACCCAGTACTTC. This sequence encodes CASSGRQGIGETQYF.

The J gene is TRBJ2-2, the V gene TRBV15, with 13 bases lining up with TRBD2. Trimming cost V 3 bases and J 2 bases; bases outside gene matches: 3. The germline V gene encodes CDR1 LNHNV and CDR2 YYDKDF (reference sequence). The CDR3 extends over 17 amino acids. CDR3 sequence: CATSRGLAGFNTGELFF. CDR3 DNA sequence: TGTGCCACCAGCAGGGGACTAGCGGGATTTAACACCGGGGAGCTGTTTTTT. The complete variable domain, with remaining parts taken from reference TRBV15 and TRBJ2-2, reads DAMVIQNPRYQVTQFGKPVTLSCSQTLNHNVMYWYQQKSSQAPKLLFHYYDKDFNNEADTPDNFQSRRPNTSFCFLDIRSPGLGDTAMYLCATSRGLAGFNTGELFFGEGSRLTVL.

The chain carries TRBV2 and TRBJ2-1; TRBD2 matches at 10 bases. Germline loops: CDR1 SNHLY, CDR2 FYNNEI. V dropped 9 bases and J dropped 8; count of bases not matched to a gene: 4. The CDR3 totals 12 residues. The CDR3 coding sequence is TGTGCCAGTAATAGCGGGAGGTATGAGCAGTTCTTC. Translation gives CASNSGRYEQFF.